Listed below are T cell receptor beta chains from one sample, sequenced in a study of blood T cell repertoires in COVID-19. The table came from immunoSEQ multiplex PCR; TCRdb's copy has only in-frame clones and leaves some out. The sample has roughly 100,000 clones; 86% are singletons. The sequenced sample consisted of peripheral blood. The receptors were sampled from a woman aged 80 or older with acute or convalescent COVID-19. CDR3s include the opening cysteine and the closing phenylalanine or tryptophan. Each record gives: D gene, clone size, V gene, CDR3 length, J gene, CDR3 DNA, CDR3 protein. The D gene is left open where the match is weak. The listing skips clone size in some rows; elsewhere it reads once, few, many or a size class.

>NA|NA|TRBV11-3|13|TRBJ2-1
TGTGCCAGCAGCTTGGACAGTTACAATGAGCAGTTCTTC
CASSLDSYNEQFF
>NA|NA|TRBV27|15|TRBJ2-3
TGTGCCAGCAGTCCCGGTGGCAGGGGCACAGATACGCAGTATTTT
CASSPGGRGTDTQYF
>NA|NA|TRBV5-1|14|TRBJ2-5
TGCGCCAGCAGCTTGGTGGCAGGGAGGCAGACCCAGTACTTC
CASSLVAGRQTQYF
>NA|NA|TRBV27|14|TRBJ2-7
TGTGCCAGCAGTTTAAAAGACAGCTCCTACGAGCAGTACTTC
CASSLKDSSYEQYF
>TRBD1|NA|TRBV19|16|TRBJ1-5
TGTGCCAGTAGTATCGTTCGAGGGACAGGGGGAGAGCCCCAGCATTTT
CASSIVRGTGGEPQHF
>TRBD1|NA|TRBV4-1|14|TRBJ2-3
TGCGCCAGCAGCCAAGGACAGGGCGGAGATACGCAGTATTTT
CASSQGQGGDTQYF
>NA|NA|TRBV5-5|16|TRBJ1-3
TGTGCCAGCAGCTTGGCCCCGACACGCTCTGGAAACACCATATATTTT
CASSLAPTRSGNTIYF
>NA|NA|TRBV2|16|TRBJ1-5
TGTGCCAGCAGTGAATCAAGGGGATCCCGCAATCAGCCCCAGCATTTT
CASSESRGSRNQPQHF
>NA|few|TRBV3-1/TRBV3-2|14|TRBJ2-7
TGTGCCAGCAGACCGGCACGAGGGGGCTACGAGCAGTACTTC
CASRPARGGYEQYF
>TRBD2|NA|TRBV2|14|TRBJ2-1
TGTGCCAGCAGGCCCGGGGGGGTCTACAATGAGCAGTTCTTC
CASRPGGVYNEQFF
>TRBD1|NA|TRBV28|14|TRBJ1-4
TGTGCCAGCAGGCCGACAGGGGGAAGTGAAAAACTGTTTTTT
CASRPTGGSEKLFF
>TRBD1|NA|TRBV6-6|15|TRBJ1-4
TGTGCCAGCAGTTACTCAGGGGGCGCTAATGAAAAACTGTTTTTT
CASSYSGGANEKLFF
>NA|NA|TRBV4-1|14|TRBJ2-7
TGCGCCAGCAGCCAAGATCGGAACAGGGACGAGCAGTACTTC
CASSQDRNRDEQYF
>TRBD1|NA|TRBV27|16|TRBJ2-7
TGTGCCAGCAGTTTCACGAGAACAGGGGGTTTCTACGAGCAGTACTTC
CASSFTRTGGFYEQYF
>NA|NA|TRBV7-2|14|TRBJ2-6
TGTGCCAGCAGCAGGGGATCTGGGGCCAACGTCCTGACTTTC
CASSRGSGANVLTF
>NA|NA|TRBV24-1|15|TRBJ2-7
TGTGCCACCAGTGACAGACGGGACAATGTTGGCGAGCAGTACTTC
CATSDRRDNVGEQYF
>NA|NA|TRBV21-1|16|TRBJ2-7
TGTGCCAGCAGCACCGCGGGACAGGGCCTACTCTACGAGCAGTACTTC
CASSTAGQGLLYEQYF
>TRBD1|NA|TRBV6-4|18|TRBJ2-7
TGTGCCAGCCGGGACAGCGTCAAATTGGGGATCCTCCCCTACGAGCAGTACTTC
CASRDSVKLGILPYEQYF
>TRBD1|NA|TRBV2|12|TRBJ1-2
TGTGCCAGCAGTGGGACAGGGAGAGGCTACACCTTC
CASSGTGRGYTF
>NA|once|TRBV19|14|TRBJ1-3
TGTGCCAGTACCCGGACAGACTCTGGAAACACCATATATTTT
CASTRTDSGNTIYF
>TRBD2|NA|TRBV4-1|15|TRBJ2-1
TGCGCCAGCAGTCAAGCACTAGCGGGGGTGGATGAGCAGTTCTTC
CASSQALAGVDEQFF
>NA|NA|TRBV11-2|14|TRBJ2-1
TGTGCCAGCAGCTTAGGCGCCTACTACAATGAGCAGTTCTTC
CASSLGAYYNEQFF
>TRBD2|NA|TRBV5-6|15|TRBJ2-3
TGTGCCAGCAGCACATCCGGGGGGGTCACAGATACGCAGTATTTT
CASSTSGGVTDTQYF
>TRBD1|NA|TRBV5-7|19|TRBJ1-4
TGTGCCAGCAGCCCCGGACAGGGGGCGGAAATCGCAACTAATGAAAAACTGTTTTTT
CASSPGQGAEIATNEKLFF